This T cell receptor beta chain was obtained from a study of T-cell reconstitution after alpha-beta-depleted transplantation in children. TCRbeta library preparation incorporated unique molecular identifiers. Via MiXCR, TCRdb re-called the PCR reads, giving one row per CDR3 protein. The table lists about 58,000 distinct CDR3 sequences, 35% to 55% of them singletons. This CDR3 has 15 amino acids. Germline V lookup: CDR1 SGHRS, CDR2 YFSETQ. The V end lost 0 bases, the J end lost 5 bases, and 14 bases lay between the germline ends. Findings of the study overall: Several hundred rapidly expanded clones from non-depleted graft cells reportedly supplied alpha-beta T cells about two months post-transplant. At the one-year point after transplant, T-cell counts and TCRbeta diversity were found to come mostly from T cells that had been newly produced.

As to this clonotype: As yet, its antigen is unknown.

The source was PBMCs, mostly from graft donor cells, collected 360 days after TCRalphabeta/CD19-depleted stem cell transplant. The receptor comes from a male patient aged 10-17 years who had a stem cell transplant for acute lymphoblastic leukemia, so the T cells may come from the graft donor. This chain uses TRBV5-1 with TRBJ2-5, with D perhaps matching TRBD1 (5 bases). CDR3 loop: CASSLGIGVGETQYF. DNA for the CDR3: TGCGCCAGCAGCTTGGGCATAGGGGTTGGCGAGACCCAGTACTTC.